The subject of this entry is one TCR beta chain. The PCR employed 60 Vbeta primers together with 13 Jbeta primers. The table came from immunoSEQ multiplex PCR; TCRdb's copy has only in-frame clones and leaves some out. The table has under 150,000 clones, roughly 70% seen once. These data originate in a study of cytomegalovirus exposure and HLA in healthy donors. Trimming at V came to 5 bases and at J to 5 bases, leaving 5 bases not matched to a gene. Germline CDR1 is MDHEN and CDR2 is SYDVKM. This CDR3 comprises 15 residues. The sequence was obtained from a young man in good health and CMV-seropositive. The chain joins TRBV28 to TRBJ2-2; 10 nucleotides agree with TRBD2. Sample: PBMCs. The CDR3 sequence is CASSSSGGFTGELFF. The CDR3 nucleotides are TGTGCCAGCAGTAGTAGCGGGGGGTTTACCGGGGAGCTGTTTTTT.